Listed below are T cell receptor beta chains from one sample, sequenced in a study of blood T cell repertoires in COVID-19. Assay used: immunoSEQ multiplex PCR; TCRdb lists only in-frame clones, some missing. The data hold approximately 140,000 clones, with 84% observed a single time. Sequencing was performed on peripheral blood. These receptors all stem from a human donor in a cohort sampled during active COVID-19. Both conserved end residues are part of each CDR3. Each record gives: clone size, D gene, V gene, J gene, CDR3 DNA, CDR3 protein. The D gene is left open where the match is weak. Where a row states a size, it is once, few, many or the class of an expanded clone; other rows omit it.

>NA|NA|TRBV7-8|TRBJ1-1
TGTGCCAGCAGCGACCGCAGAGCGGGTGAAGCTTTCTTT
CASSDRRAGEAFF
>NA|TRBD1|TRBV9|TRBJ2-6
TGTGCCAGCAGCGTGGGACAGTACCCCCGCTCTGGGGCCAACGTCCTGACTTTC
CASSVGQYPRSGANVLTF
>NA|NA|TRBV5-1|TRBJ1-5
TGCGCCAGCAGCTGGGTGACAGGCGCAAATCAGCCCCAGCATTTT
CASSWVTGANQPQHF
>once|NA|TRBV20-1|TRBJ2-1
TGCAGTGCTAATGACGTGAGCCCCGAGCAGTTCTTC
CSANDVSPEQFF
>NA|NA|TRBV5-1|TRBJ1-2
TGCGCCAGCAGCACCGGGACTGCTGACTACACCTTC
CASSTGTADYTF
>once|TRBD2|TRBV2|TRBJ2-3
TGTGCCAGCAGCGGACGAGCGGGGGGGCAGTCAGATACGCAGTATTTT
CASSGRAGGQSDTQYF
>once|NA|TRBV27|TRBJ2-7
TGTGCCAGCAGCCCTCGGCCCCCCGGAGCCTACGAGCAGTACTTC
CASSPRPPGAYEQYF
>NA|NA|TRBV7-9|TRBJ1-3
TGTGCCAGCAGCCTTGGGGCCCTCCTGGGAAACACCATATATTTT
CASSLGALLGNTIYF
>few|NA|TRBV28|TRBJ2-7
TGTGCCAGCAGTCCCCGCCGGGTAAGGTCCTACGAGCAGTACTTC
CASSPRRVRSYEQYF
>NA|TRBD2|TRBV27|TRBJ2-5
TGTGCCAGCAGAGGAGGGACGGGGGGGCCGGAGACCCAGTACTTC
CASRGGTGGPETQYF
>NA|NA|TRBV6-2/TRBV6-3|TRBJ2-1
TGTGCCAGCAGTGGGGGGGCGGGGAATGAGCAGTTCTTC
CASSGGAGNEQFF
>NA|NA|TRBV9|TRBJ1-4
TGTGCCAGCAGCTCCCAGGGCGCAACTAATGAAAAACTGTTTTTT
CASSSQGATNEKLFF
>NA|NA|TRBV7-2|TRBJ2-7
TGTGCCAGCAGCTTAGTAGGGGGAGACCCCTACGAGCAGTACTTC
CASSLVGGDPYEQYF
>NA|NA|TRBV6-2/TRBV6-3|TRBJ2-2
TGTGCCAGCAGTTACTCGAGCCCCCTTGGGCAGGGGAACACCGGGGAGCTGTTTTTT
CASSYSSPLGQGNTGELFF
>NA|TRBD2|TRBV7-2|TRBJ2-2
TGTGCCAGCAGCCCGGGACTAGCGTGGCCCGGGGAGCTGTTTTTT
CASSPGLAWPGELFF
>NA|TRBD2|TRBV2|TRBJ2-3
TGTGCCAGCAGTGGGTTACAAGCGGGGGGCCGCACAGATACGCAGTATTTT
CASSGLQAGGRTDTQYF
>once|NA|TRBV28|TRBJ1-5
TGTGCCAGCAGTCCACCGGACAGTAATCAGCCCCAGCATTTT
CASSPPDSNQPQHF
>NA|TRBD2|TRBV6-2/TRBV6-3|TRBJ2-5
TGTGCCAGCAGCTTCGGGGGGGCTCAAGAGACCCAGTACTTC
CASSFGGAQETQYF
>once|NA|TRBV12-3/TRBV12-4|TRBJ1-5
TGTGCCAGCACATGGGGCAGGGATCAGCCCCAGCATTTT
CASTWGRDQPQHF